This T cell receptor beta chain came from a study of blood T cell repertoires in COVID-19. Whole-study context: Acute and convalescent COVID-19 specimens originated in the United States, Italy and Spain.

Authors' processing steps: Reference gene primer amplification gave estimated nucleated cell counts. Sequenced by immunoSEQ multiplex PCR; TCRdb stores in-frame clones only, minus some. V, J and clone size reflect that table, while D and trimming were determined from the DNA. The table includes roughly 280,000 clones, approximately 86% detected once. Germline assignment: CDR1 GTSNPN and CDR2 SVGIG (reference sequence). V lost 1 base and J lost 7; bases outside the gene matches: 14. The CDR3 runs 16 residues. The chain carries TRBV30 and TRBJ1-2, with 8 bases identical to TRBD1. This TCR was recovered from a man aged 40-55 years with active or convalescent COVID-19. Sequencing input: peripheral blood. The CDR3 nucleotides are TGTGCCTGGAGTGGGGGGACAGGTTGGTTCCAAATTGGCTACACCTTC. This translates into CAWSGGTGWFQIGYTF.